What follows are 26 T cell receptor beta chains derived from one specimen sequenced in a study of blood T cells in healthy people across ages. Using a J-beta primer mix together with a sample-barcoded 5' primer, a second PCR was run for about 6 to 12 cycles. Each CDR3 protein is one row after TCRdb ran MiXCR on the 5' RACE reads. The repertoire holds 800,000 or so distinct CDR3 sequences, with about 47% as singletons. Sequencing was performed on blood. The receptors stem from a man of 80 years or more in good health.

Concerning this clonotype itself: This clone may be a read error of a much larger clone one base away. The chain joins TRBV7-2 to TRBJ2-1; tentatively, D is TRBD2 (6 bases). The CDR3 loop spans 16 amino acids. Germline CDR1 reads SGHTA; CDR2 reads FQGNSA. Trimming stripped 4 bases from V and 0 bases from J, with 13 bases between. CDR3 sequence (DNA): TGTGCCAGCAGCTCAGTTGGAGGGAACTCCTACAATGAGCAGTTCTTC. Protein sequence: CASSSVGGNSYNEQFF.

This clonotype was observed at least ten times. The CDR3 sequence: CASSGRTGLQETQYF. CDR3 bases: TGTGCCAGTAGTGGCCGGACAGGACTACAAGAGACCCAGTACTTC. V gene TRBV19 combines with J gene TRBJ2-5; D is possibly TRBD1 (7 bases). The V end lost 5 bases, the J end lost 2 bases, and 15 bases lay between the germline ends. Germline V CDR1 and CDR2: LNHDA, SQIVND (reference sequence). This CDR3 has 15 amino acids.

Worth noting for this clonotype: One end of the junction varies from germline; a read error may be responsible. V gene TRBV11-2 combines with J gene TRBJ2-7, with D possibly being TRBD2 (6 bases). The last part of the DNA fits TRBJ2-5 better; the J call may be wrong. Per germline, CDR1 SGHAT and CDR2 FQNNGV. The CDR3 runs 15 residues. The CDR3 coding sequence is TGTGCCAGCAGCTCCGGGGGTCTCTATCAAGGGACCCAGTACTTC. Translated, it gives CASSSGGLYQGTQYF.

The chain couples TRBV20-1 to TRBJ2-2; TRBD1 aligns across 7 bases. V lost 5 bases to trimming and J lost 3 bases; unmatched junction nucleotides: 3. The length of the CDR3 is 13 residues. The V gene's germline CDR1 is DFQATT and CDR2 SNEGSKA (reference sequence). For the CDR3, the DNA is TGCAGTGCTTGGGACAGCTACACCGGGGAGCTGTTTTTT. As protein: CSAWDSYTGELFF.

The chain combines TRBV20-1 with TRBJ2-1; 7 nucleotides line up with TRBD2. J gave up 0 bases and V 4 bases, and 9 bases lay outside the gene matches. The length of the CDR3 is 16 residues. Per the germline V gene, CDR1 is DFQATT and CDR2 is SNEGSKA (reference sequence). In DNA form, the CDR3 reads TGCAGTGCTAAAGCTTCTAGCGGCGACTCCTACAATGAGCAGTTCTTC. This gives the protein CSAKASSGDSYNEQFF.

Notes on this clonotype: The junction differs from germline at one of its ends, possibly a read error. J is TRBJ1-4 and V is TRBV2; no clear D gene. The germline V gene has CDR1 SNHLY and CDR2 FYNNEI. This CDR3 region has 14 residues. The CDR3 DNA sequence: TGTGCCAGCAGTGAGTACCGGACTAATGAAGAACTGTTTTTT. It is translated as CASSEYRTNEELFF. Drawing the rest from reference TRBV2 and TRBJ1-4, the complete variable domain is EPEVTQTPSHQVTQMGQEVILRCVPISNHLYFYWYRQILGQKVEFLVSFYNNEISEKSEIFDDQFSVERPDGSNFTLKIRSTKLEDSAMYFCASSEYRTNEELFFGSGTQLSVL.

The J gene is TRBJ2-7, the V gene TRBV20-1, with TRBD2 matching 7 bases. This CDR3 is built from 13 residues. V was pared by 4 bases and J by 0 bases, with 3 bases of the junction left unmatched. The germline V gene has CDR1 DFQATT and CDR2 SNEGSKA (reference sequence). Written as DNA, the CDR3 is TGCAGTGCTATAGCGGGCACCTCCTACGAGCAGTACTTC. This sequence encodes CSAIAGTSYEQYF.

The V and J genes are TRBV3-1 and TRBJ1-2; D might be TRBD1 (5 bases). Between the trimmed V and J ends, which lost 3 bases and 8 bases, there was a span of 16 bases. Germline loops: CDR1 LGHDT, CDR2 YNNKEL (reference sequence). The CDR3 is 14 amino acids. The CDR3 protein is CASSQDHGAGGYTF. The CDR3 region has the DNA TGTGCCAGCAGCCAGGACCACGGGGCAGGCGGCTACACCTTC.

This clonotype has just a few counts. As DNA, the CDR3 is TGCAGCGTTGAAGGGGGGTTTGATACGCAGTATTTT. This gives the protein CSVEGGFDTQYF. The chain joins TRBV29-1 to TRBJ2-3, with D perhaps given as TRBD1 or TRBD2 (5 bases each). The ends were cut back, 1 base at V and 6 bases at J, with 8 bases in the middle. The CDR3 covers 12 residues. Per the germline V gene, CDR1 is SQVTM and CDR2 is ANQGSEA.

The chain combines TRBV11-2 with TRBJ2-6, with TRBD2 matching 8 bases. CDR1 SGHAT and CDR2 FQNNGV come from the germline V gene. Trimming took 3 bases from V and 0 from J; bases not matched to a gene: 4. The CDR3 has 17 residues. The CDR3: CASSFTGGSSGANVLTF. In DNA, the CDR3 is TGTGCCAGCAGCTTCACGGGGGGGAGCTCTGGGGCCAACGTCCTGACTTTC. The complete variable domain, with remaining parts taken from reference TRBV11-2 and TRBJ2-6, reads EAGVAQSPRYKIIEKRQSVAFWCNPISGHATLYWYQQILGQGPKLLIQFQNNGVVDDSQLPKDRFSAERLKGVDSTLKIQPAKLEDSAVYLCASSFTGGSSGANVLTFGAGSRLTVL.

The J gene is TRBJ1-4, the V gene TRBV5-6; tentative D call: TRBD1 (6 bases). CDR3 length: 15 residues. Germline V gene lookup returns CDR1 SGHDT and CDR2 YYEEEE. Between the trimmed V and J ends, which lost 1 base and 4 bases, there was a span of 11 bases. CDR3 amino acids: CASSLWQGNNEKLFF. The CDR3 nucleotides are TGTGCCAGCAGCTTGTGGCAGGGGAATAATGAAAAACTGTTTTTT.

This clonotype has only a few counts. V gene TRBV19 combines with J gene TRBJ2-7; the match to TRBD1 covers 7 bases. Germline loops: CDR1 LNHDA, CDR2 SQIVND (reference sequence). V shed 4 bases, J shed 7 bases, and the junction held 7 bases outside the gene matches. The CDR3 runs to 13 residues. CDR3 DNA: TGTGCCAGTAGTACCAGGGGGTCGGGGGAGCAGTACTTC. Its translation: CASSTRGSGEQYF.

This clonotype has just a few counts. The rearrangement joins TRBV5-5 to TRBJ2-7, with TRBD2 matching 8 bases. The V gene end was trimmed by 0 bases and the J gene end by 3 bases; junction bases not matched to a gene: 5. Germline values: CDR1 SGHKS, CDR2 YYEKEE (reference sequence). The length of the CDR3 is 15 residues. The CDR3 spells CASSLGAGEIYEQYF. In nucleotides, the CDR3 is TGTGCCAGCAGCTTGGGAGCGGGAGAGATCTACGAGCAGTACTTC.

CDR3 protein: CASSSDMGVEAFF. DNA for the CDR3: TGTGCCAGCAGCTCCGACATGGGGGTCGAAGCTTTCTTT. V usage is TRBV7-2 and J usage is TRBJ1-1, with D perhaps TRBD1 (5 bases). This CDR3 region has 13 residues. V was cut by 4 bases and J by 8 bases, with 14 bases left in between. Germline V CDR1 and CDR2: SGHTA, FQGNSA.

This clonotype was seen a few times. The genes are TRBV2 and TRBJ1-1; D is undetermined. Trimming took 7 bases from V and 0 from J, leaving 6 bases between them. The CDR3 sequence is 12 residues long. Germline V gives CDR1 SNHLY, CDR2 FYNNEI. As DNA, the CDR3 is TGTGCCAGCACACCTTTGAACACTGAAGCTTTCTTT. Encoded protein: CASTPLNTEAFF.

The chain combines TRBV5-1 with TRBJ2-2; the D gene is possibly TRBD2 (5 bases). Trimming removed 2 bases at V and 1 base at J, with 9 bases between. The CDR3 runs 15 residues. Germline CDR1 SGHRS, CDR2 YFSETQ. The CDR3 is CASSFHGMNTGELFF. The CDR3 DNA reads TGCGCCAGCAGCTTCCACGGGATGAACACCGGGGAGCTGTTTTTT.

The gene calls are TRBV29-1 and TRBJ1-4; no clear D. Germline CDR1 reads SQVTM; CDR2 reads ANQGSEA. V shed 4 bases and J shed 7 bases, with 7 bases lying between them. The CDR3 contains 11 residues. The CDR3 DNA reads TGCAGCGTTGTTCGGGGTGAAAAACTGTTTTTT. Its protein is CSVVRGEKLFF.

This chain connects TRBV29-1 to TRBJ2-1, with 7 positions matching TRBD2. V lost 6 bases, J lost 3 bases, and 14 bases stayed unmatched. CDR1 is SQVTM, CDR2 ANQGSEA, per germline. The CDR3 loop spans 16 amino acids. The DNA for the CDR3 is TGCAGCGTACCGACCGCAGCGGGAACTTACTACAATGAGCAGTTCTTC. This encodes CSVPTAAGTYYNEQFF.

This clonotype was counted a few times. CDR3 in DNA: TGTGCCAGCTGTTCATTGGGGCCTCGTAATTCACCCCTCCACTTT. It yields the protein CASCSLGPRNSPLHF. The V call is TRBV27, the J call TRBJ1-6, with D maybe TRBD1 (5 bases). Germline CDR1 reads MNHEY; CDR2 reads SMNVEV (reference sequence). The CDR3 consists of 15 residues. The V end lost 8 bases, the J end lost 6 bases, and 17 bases lay between the germline ends.

This clonotype was detected only a few times. V usage is TRBV7-2 and J usage is TRBJ2-7, with TRBD2 matching over 9 bases. This CDR3 is 16 amino acids long. V lost 5 bases, J lost 2 bases, and 10 bases stayed unmatched. The germline gives CDR1 SGHTA, CDR2 FQGNSA. CDR3 sequence: CASSATGTSIPYEQYF. The CDR3 coding sequence is TGTGCCAGCAGCGCAACCGGGACTAGCATCCCCTACGAGCAGTACTTC.

The V gene is TRBV5-1, the J gene TRBJ2-2; possible D gene TRBD1, 5 bases. Trimming removed 4 bases from V and 0 bases from J, with 10 bases in between. This CDR3 contains 15 residues. CDR1 SGHRS and CDR2 YFSETQ come from the germline V gene. Here the CDR3 DNA reads TGCGCCAGCAGCATCGACAGCACGAACACCGGGGAGCTGTTTTTT. As protein: CASSIDSTNTGELFF.

This clonotype was seen only a few times. The V gene is TRBV9, the J gene TRBJ2-5; 8 positions match TRBD1. V was clipped by 0 bases and J by 1 base; unmatched bases: 8. This CDR3 has 17 amino acids. Germline CDR1 and CDR2: SGDLS and YYNGEE. The CDR3 protein is CASSVGGQGRLQETQYF. The DNA of the CDR3 is TGTGCCAGCAGCGTAGGCGGACAGGGCCGCCTCCAAGAGACCCAGTACTTC.

This clonotype was counted a few times. The CDR3 spells CSVPSRLAVLYEQYF. The CDR3 nucleotides read TGCAGTGTCCCGAGCCGACTAGCGGTACTCTACGAGCAGTACTTC. V is TRBV20-1 and J is TRBJ2-7; 9 positions agree with TRBD2. The CDR3 consists of 15 residues. The germline CDR1 and CDR2 sequences are DFQATT and SNEGSKA (reference sequence). V trimming: 7 bases; J trimming: 3 bases; junction bases outside the gene matches: 13.

The chain recombines TRBV20-1 with TRBJ2-3; TRBD2 is a possible D gene (6 bases). The CDR3 covers 16 residues. Trimming left V 6 bases short and J 0 bases short, with 19 bases between. CDR1 is DFQATT and CDR2 is SNEGSKA in the germline V gene (reference sequence). The CDR3 loop is CSAPVVAEMSTDTQYF. The CDR3 bases are TGCAGTGCCCCCGTGGTAGCGGAAATGAGCACAGATACGCAGTATTTT.

The CDR3 protein is CASSLISGHEQYF. The CDR3 DNA reads TGCGCCAGCAGCTTGATATCGGGCCACGAGCAGTACTTC. The V call is TRBV5-1, the J call TRBJ2-5; D gene unclear. The DNA end is a closer match to TRBJ2-7, so the J assignment may be wrong. This CDR3 has 13 amino acids. Germline loops: CDR1 SGHRS, CDR2 YFSETQ.

This clonotype was observed a few times. This rearrangement joins TRBV6-8 to TRBJ2-7; tentatively, D is TRBD1 or TRBD2 (5 bases each). Germline values: CDR1 MNHGY, CDR2 SAAAGT. Deletions cut 2 bases from V and 7 bases from J, with 15 bases between. This CDR3 spans 14 amino acids. Here the CDR3 DNA reads TGTGCCAGCAGTTACCGGGACGGCTTGGGGGAGCAGTACTTC. Its translation is CASSYRDGLGEQYF.